These 27 T cell receptor beta chains came from one sample sequenced in a study of control samples from healthy donors and cancer patients. TCRdb keeps only in-frame clones here, not all; method: immunoSEQ multiplex PCR. The profile shows about 60,000 clones, roughly nine tenths of them singletons. Sequenced material: PBMCs. These receptors all stem from a woman in her fifties or sixties with colorectal cancer.

This chain connects TRBV30 to TRBJ1-1; a weak D match, TRBD1 (6 bases). This CDR3 contains 13 residues. The ends were cut back, 0 bases at V and 2 bases at J, with 7 bases in the middle. The germline V gene has CDR1 GTSNPN and CDR2 SVGIG (reference sequence). CDR3 nucleotide sequence: TGTGCCTGGAGTGTCAGGGGAAACACTGAAGCTTTCTTT. Its translation is CAWSVRGNTEAFF. The full variable domain, its missing parts supplied by reference TRBV30 and TRBJ1-1, is SQTIHQWPATLVQPVGSPLSLECTVEGTSNPNLYWYRQAAGRGLQLLFYSVGIGQISSEVPQNLSASRPQDRQFILSSKKLLLSDSGFYLCAWSVRGNTEAFFGQGTRLTVV.

This chain connects TRBV6-5 to TRBJ1-5, with D perhaps TRBD1 (5 bases). V was pared by 6 bases and J by 7 bases, with 13 bases between. The CDR3 length is 13 residues. Per germline, CDR1 MNHEY and CDR2 SVGAGI. The CDR3 loop reads CASRQTQDQPQHF. In DNA form, the CDR3 reads TGTGCCAGCAGGCAGACACAGGACCAGCCCCAGCATTTT.

The chain combines TRBV18 with TRBJ2-3; D remains ambiguous. CDR1 is KGHSH and CDR2 is LQKENI in the germline V gene. CDR3 length: 14 amino acids. Trimming left V 2 bases short and J 5 bases short, with 11 bases between. Here the CDR3 DNA reads TGTGCCAGCTCACCAGCCGGATGGGAAGATACGCAGTATTTT. Its translation is CASSPAGWEDTQYF.

This clone was seen a single time. The rearrangement joins TRBV28 to TRBJ2-3; 14 bases map to TRBD2. This CDR3 region has 16 residues. V was pared by 3 bases and J by 2 bases, with 1 base of the junction left unmatched. CDR1 and CDR2 (germline): MDHEN, SYDVKM. This CDR3 is CASSLTSGRVTDTQYF. CDR3 DNA: TGTGCCAGCAGTTTGACTAGCGGGAGGGTCACAGATACGCAGTATTTT.

The chain links TRBV12-3 or TRBV12-4 to TRBJ1-2; D unresolved. V was cut by 3 bases and J by 6 bases, with 11 bases left in between. The CDR3 has 13 amino acids. The CDR3 protein is CASSFGGYDGYTF. The CDR3 DNA is TGTGCCAGCAGTTTCGGAGGGTATGATGGCTACACCTTC.

The rearrangement links TRBV6-1 to TRBJ2-7; D may be TRBD1 (6 bases). The CDR3 length is 15 residues. Germline loops: CDR1 MNHNS, CDR2 SASEGT. V was trimmed by 0 bases and J by 2 bases, leaving 11 bases between them. CDR3 sequence: CASSEAMTGAYEQYF. The CDR3 DNA sequence: TGTGCCAGCAGTGAAGCGATGACAGGAGCCTACGAGCAGTACTTC.

In DNA form, the CDR3 reads TGTGCCAGCACTTCCATTGGGGGTCTAGCGGGGATCACAGATACGCAGTATTTT. Translating gives CASTSIGGLAGITDTQYF. The chain couples TRBV2 to TRBJ2-3; 9 bases fit TRBD2. In germline, CDR1 is SNHLY, CDR2 FYNNEI. CDR3 size: 18 residues. Germline trimming cut 7 bases from V and 2 bases from J; bases unmatched to any gene: 16.

V gene TRBV5-5 combines with J gene TRBJ2-1, with 7 bases that match TRBD2. The V segment lost 1 base and the J segment 2 bases; nucleotides outside the gene matches: 3. The germline V gene has CDR1 SGHKS and CDR2 YYEKEE (reference sequence). There are 15 residues in the CDR3. CDR3 sequence (DNA): TGTGCCAGCAGCTTGCTAGCGGCGACCTACAATGAGCAGTTCTTC. It yields the protein CASSLLAATYNEQFF.

V is TRBV5-1 and J is TRBJ2-6; 7 nucleotides line up with TRBD1. Germline V gene data show CDR1 as SGHRS and CDR2 as YFSETQ. V lost 0 bases, J lost 2 bases, and 5 bases stayed unmatched. The CDR3 has 17 residues. CDR3: CASSLEGALAGANVLTF. CDR3 nucleotide sequence: TGCGCCAGCAGCTTGGAGGGGGCTTTAGCTGGGGCCAACGTCCTGACTTTC.

This sequence joins TRBV11-2 and TRBJ1-6, with 7 bases matching TRBD1. The germline V gene has CDR1 SGHAT and CDR2 FQNNGV. J was trimmed by 14 bases and V by 3 bases; bases with no gene match: 10. This CDR3 region has 14 residues. CDR3 residues: CASSFNGQASTLHF. CDR3 nucleotides: TGTGCCAGCAGCTTCAATGGACAGGCGAGCACCCTCCACTTT.

In this sample, this clone turned up once. The chain links TRBV14 to TRBJ1-4; possible D gene TRBD1, 5 bases. Germline CDR1 reads SGHDN; CDR2 reads FVKESK. The CDR3 runs to 13 residues. The ends were cut back, 1 base at V and 5 bases at J, with 5 bases in the middle. The chain's CDR3 is CASSQGQNEKLFF. The DNA of the CDR3 is TGTGCCAGCAGCCAAGGACAGAATGAAAAACTGTTTTTT.

The gene calls are TRBV2 and TRBJ2-7; a possible D gene is TRBD1 (5 bases). Trimming took 0 bases from V and 6 from J, leaving 15 bases between them. Germline V gene data show CDR1 as SNHLY and CDR2 as FYNNEI. The CDR3 totals 15 residues. CDR3 in DNA: TGTGCCAGCAGTGAAGCTTTGGACATTTCAGGCGAGCAGTACTTC. Translated: CASSEALDISGEQYF.

The CDR3 reads CSVGRQTIGQMRLRAKPLIETQYF. CDR3 DNA sequence: TGCAGCGTTGGTAGGCAGACCATAGGCCAAATGAGATTACGGGCCAAGCCACTGATCGAGACCCAGTACTTC. The chain couples TRBV29-1 to TRBJ2-5, with no clear D. Trimming removed 4 bases at V and 5 bases at J, with 47 bases between. Germline V CDR1 and CDR2: SQVTM, ANQGSEA. This CDR3 has 24 residues.

The V gene is TRBV19, the J gene TRBJ2-7; D possibly uses TRBD1 or TRBD2 (5 bases each). The germline CDR1 and CDR2 sequences are LNHDA and SQIVND (reference sequence). The CDR3 spans 18 residues. Trimming shortened V by 7 bases and J by 0 bases, and 25 bases separated the two germline ends. CDR3 DNA sequence: TGTGCCAGTAAATGTAGTCGGGGCAGCCCCACTAACTCCTACGAGCAGTACTTC. Protein: CASKCSRGSPTNSYEQYF.

The rearrangement joins TRBV5-6 to TRBJ2-3, with 7 positions matching TRBD2. V shed 2 bases and J 1 base; nucleotides not matched to a gene: 7. The CDR3 loop spans 16 amino acids. Germline V gives CDR1 SGHDT, CDR2 YYEEEE. CDR3 protein: CASSFNWGGGTDTQYF. In DNA, the CDR3 is TGTGCCAGCAGCTTTAATTGGGGGGGAGGCACAGATACGCAGTATTTT. The variable domain in full, with the rest retrieved from reference TRBV5-6 and TRBJ2-3, is DAGVTQSPTHLIKTRGQQVTLRCSPKSGHDTVSWYQQALGQGPQFIFQYYEEEERQRGNFPDRFSGHQFPNYSSELNVNALLLGDSALYLCASSFNWGGGTDTQYFGPGTRLTVL.

The gene calls are TRBV2 and TRBJ2-3; TRBD2 agrees at 12 bases. Germline CDR1 is SNHLY and CDR2 is FYNNEI. The V segment lost 3 bases and the J segment 4 bases; nucleotides outside the gene matches: 20. The CDR3 sequence is 21 residues long. CDR3 nucleotides: TGTGCCAGCAGTGACTTATTATGGTGGCTAGCGGGGGGGCCGGAACCAGATACGCAGTATTTT. Its translation: CASSDLLWWLAGGPEPDTQYF.

The rearrangement joins TRBV5-1 to TRBJ2-1; 11 bases map to TRBD1. V was clipped by 4 bases and J by 8 bases; unmatched bases: 2. In germline, CDR1 is SGHRS, CDR2 YFSETQ. The CDR3 contains 13 residues. The CDR3 nucleotides read TGCGCCAGCAGCATGGGACAGGGGGATGAGCAGTTCTTC. Residues: CASSMGQGDEQFF.

The genes are TRBV4-1 and TRBJ1-2; no firm D call. Germline V gene sequence: CDR1 MGHRA, CDR2 YSYEKL. V shed 1 base and J shed 5 bases, with 14 bases lying between them. The CDR3 is 15 amino acids. CDR3 region: CASSQGEQIPYGYTF. The CDR3, as DNA: TGCGCCAGCAGCCAAGGCGAGCAAATTCCATATGGCTACACCTTC.

Comment on this clone: The same CDR3 also results from other DNA sequences found in this sample. This chain joins TRBV3-1 (or the pseudogene TRBV3-2) and TRBJ1-5, with D perhaps matching TRBD1 (5 bases). Germline-derived CDR1 and CDR2 are LGHDT and YNNKEL (reference sequence). CDR3 length equals 14 residues. Trimming took off 4 bases at V and 4 bases at J, with 11 bases between the two ends. The CDR3 nucleotides are TGTGCCAGCAGCCTGACGGGGGGAAATCAGCCCCAGCATTTT. The encoded protein is CASSLTGGNQPQHF.

The CDR3, as DNA: TGTGCCAGCAGCATCGGGACAGCGGCCAAAAACATTCAGTACTTC. Residues: CASSIGTAAKNIQYF. The V call is TRBV7-9, the J call TRBJ2-4, with 7 bases fitting TRBD1. This CDR3 comprises 15 residues. Germline CDR1 reads SEHNR; CDR2 reads FQNEAQ (reference sequence). V was pared by 5 bases and J by 1 base, with 5 bases of the junction left unmatched.

The table lists this clone with a few counts. The V and J genes are TRBV5-8 and TRBJ1-1, with 7 nucleotides matching TRBD1. The CDR3 loop spans 14 amino acids. V was pared by 3 bases and J by 2 bases, with 4 bases of the junction left unmatched. CDR1 SGHTS and CDR2 YDEGEE come from the germline V gene. CDR3 region: CASSWDRENTEAFF. DNA for the CDR3: TGTGCCAGCAGCTGGGACAGAGAAAACACTGAAGCTTTCTTT.

The rearrangement joins TRBV7-3 to TRBJ2-3, with 7 bases matching TRBD1. Per germline, CDR1 SGHTA and CDR2 FQGTGA. The V and J ends lost 5 bases and 4 bases, in that order; junction bases with no gene match: 9. This CDR3 has 15 residues. The CDR3 loop reads CASSPKRQGSDTQYF. CDR3 sequence (DNA): TGTGCCAGCAGCCCAAAACGACAGGGATCAGATACGCAGTATTTT.

This rearrangement joins TRBV6-4 to TRBJ2-2; D remains unclear. Trimming cost V 6 bases and J 2 bases, with 10 bases left between them. The CDR3 is made up of 14 amino acids. Germline CDR1 is MRHNA and CDR2 is SNTAGT. CDR3 sequence reads: CASRDSENTGELFF. The CDR3 region has the DNA TGTGCCAGCAGAGATAGTGAAAACACCGGGGAGCTGTTTTTT.

The V gene is TRBV2, the J gene TRBJ2-1; TRBD2 aligns across 7 bases. The CDR3 runs 15 residues. The germline gives CDR1 SNHLY, CDR2 FYNNEI. V was clipped by 2 bases and J by 7 bases; unmatched bases: 8. CDR3: CASSEQRDWGNEQFF. In nucleotides, the CDR3 is TGTGCCAGCAGTGAACAGCGGGACTGGGGAAATGAGCAGTTCTTC.

A single count supports this clone. The chain employs TRBV9 and TRBJ2-2, with TRBD1 matching over 9 bases. The CDR3 consists of 15 residues. Germline V gives CDR1 SGDLS, CDR2 YYNGEE. V lost 4 bases, J lost 4 bases, and 5 bases stayed unmatched. This CDR3 reads CASSPRQGVTGELFF. The CDR3 region has the DNA TGTGCCAGCAGCCCCCGACAGGGGGTCACCGGGGAGCTGTTTTTT.

The CDR3 DNA reads TGCAGCGTTGAGGGACAGGGGGTGAACACCGGGGAGCTGTTTTTT. This sequence encodes CSVEGQGVNTGELFF. J is TRBJ2-2 and V is TRBV29-1; TRBD1 matches at 11 bases. Trimming took 3 bases from V and 1 from J; bases not matched to a gene: 1. Germline V lookup: CDR1 SQVTM, CDR2 ANQGSEA. This CDR3 has 15 residues.

J is TRBJ2-5 and V is TRBV7-7; tentatively, D is TRBD2 (6 bases). The germline V and J ends were trimmed by 5 bases and 5 bases, with 15 bases remaining between them. Germline V gene lookup returns CDR1 SSHAT and CDR2 FNYEAQ (reference sequence). This CDR3 is 14 amino acids long. The DNA of the CDR3 is TGTGCCAGCAGCCTGGCCCCAGGAGGGGAGACCCAGTACTTC. This gives the protein CASSLAPGGETQYF. Full variable domain (missing parts from reference TRBV7-7 and TRBJ2-5): GAGVSQSPRYKVTKRGQDVTLRCDPISSHATLYWYQQALGQGPEFLTYFNYEAQPDKSGLPSDRFSAERPEGSISTLTIQRTEQRDSAMYRCASSLAPGGETQYFGPGTRLLVL.